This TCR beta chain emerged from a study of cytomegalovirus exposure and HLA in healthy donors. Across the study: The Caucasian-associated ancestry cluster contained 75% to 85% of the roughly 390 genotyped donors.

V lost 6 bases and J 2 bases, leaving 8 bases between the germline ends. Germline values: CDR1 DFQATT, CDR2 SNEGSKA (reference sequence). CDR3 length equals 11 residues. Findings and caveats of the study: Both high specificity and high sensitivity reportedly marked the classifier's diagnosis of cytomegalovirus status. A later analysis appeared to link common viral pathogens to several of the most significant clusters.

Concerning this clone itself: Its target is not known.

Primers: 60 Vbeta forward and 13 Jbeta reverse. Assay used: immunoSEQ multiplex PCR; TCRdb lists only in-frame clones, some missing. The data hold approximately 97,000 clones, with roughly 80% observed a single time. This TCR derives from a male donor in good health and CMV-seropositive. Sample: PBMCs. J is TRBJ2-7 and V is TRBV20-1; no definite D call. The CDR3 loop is CSALIAYEQYF. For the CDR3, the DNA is TGCAGTGCGTTAATAGCCTACGAGCAGTACTTC.